This TCR beta chain is drawn from a study of blood T cell repertoires in COVID-19. Study at large: Acute and convalescent COVID-19 specimens originated in the United States, Italy and Spain.

The CDR3 sequence is 15 residues long. The J segment lost 5 bases and the V segment lost 2 bases, leaving 8 bases of the junction unmatched. The germline V gene encodes CDR1 MNHEY and CDR2 SMNVEV (reference sequence). Only in-frame clones appear in the TCRdb table, and some are missing; sequencing was by immunoSEQ multiplex PCR. Of fewer than 300,000 clones listed, about 93% are singletons. Researchers sorted participants into cohorts using their self-reported clinical history. Either two negative PCRs, clearance, or symptom resolution qualified Cohort 3 donors as recovered. The rearrangement uses TRBV27 and TRBJ2-7; 8 positions match TRBD2. The sequence came from a woman in her 30s who had recovered from COVID-19. The material sequenced was PBMCs or T cells enriched from blood (not recorded which). The CDR3 loop is CASSLIYREGNEQYF. In DNA, the CDR3 is TGTGCCAGCAGTTTAATCTATCGGGAGGGTAACGAGCAGTACTTC.